The 12 T cell receptor beta chains given below trace back to one sample, sequenced in a study of blood T cell repertoires in COVID-19. The repertoire was sequenced with immunoSEQ multiplex PCR; TCRdb's copy has only in-frame clones and lacks some. The table lists 200,000 to 250,000 clones, more than 75% of them singletons. Input material: peripheral blood. The receptors stem from a woman between 40 and 55 years old with acute or convalescent COVID-19.

The chain carries TRBV6-5 and TRBJ2-7, with TRBD2 matching over 7 bases. From germline, CDR1 is MNHEY and CDR2 SVGAGI. The CDR3 spans 14 residues. V was clipped by 6 bases and J by 3 bases; unmatched bases: 8. CDR3: CASRTGDYHYEQYF. CDR3 in DNA: TGTGCCAGCAGGACGGGGGACTATCACTACGAGCAGTACTTC.

The sample holds a few counts of this clone. The V gene is TRBV30, the J gene TRBJ1-5, with D perhaps matching TRBD1 (6 bases). Germline V lookup: CDR1 GTSNPN, CDR2 SVGIG (reference sequence). Trimming stripped 3 bases from V and 2 bases from J, with 11 bases between. This CDR3 has 14 residues. The CDR3 reads CAWRGAGGNQPQHF. DNA of the CDR3: TGTGCCTGGAGGGGGGCGGGGGGCAATCAGCCCCAGCATTTT.

This clone appeared a few times. The chain couples TRBV11-2 to TRBJ2-1; D possibly corresponds to TRBD1 (6 bases). The germline CDR1 and CDR2 sequences are SGHAT and FQNNGV. Trimming cost V 4 bases and J 10 bases, with 14 bases left between them. CDR3 size: 13 residues. The CDR3 bases are TGTGCCAGCAGCTCCTACAGGGTGATGGAGCAGTTCTTC. This gives the protein CASSSYRVMEQFF.

This chain connects TRBV7-9 to TRBJ2-7; 9 bases are shared with TRBD2. Germline loops: CDR1 SEHNR, CDR2 FQNEAQ (reference sequence). This CDR3 has 14 amino acids. With 5 bases clipped from V and 4 bases from J, the junction kept 6 bases outside the gene matches. CDR3 nucleotide sequence: TGTGCCAGCAGCCTCAGCCTAGCGGGATACGAGCAGTACTTC. Translation: CASSLSLAGYEQYF.

V is TRBV30 and J is TRBJ2-7; TRBD1 aligns across 9 bases. The CDR3 loop spans 15 amino acids. CDR1 GTSNPN and CDR2 SVGIG come from the germline V gene (reference sequence). The J segment lost 3 bases and the V segment lost 3 bases, leaving 9 bases of the junction unmatched. CDR3 in DNA: TGTGCCTGGAGGGCGCAATGGGACAGGGACTACGAGCAGTACTTC. It translates to CAWRAQWDRDYEQYF.

V usage is TRBV6-5 and J usage is TRBJ1-5, with 7 nucleotides matching TRBD1. The CDR3 totals 14 residues. Germline CDR1 MNHEY, CDR2 SVGAGI. The trim removed 6 bases at V and 2 bases at J, leaving 4 bases unmatched. DNA for the CDR3: TGTGCCAGCAGGGTCACAGGGGGCAATCAGCCCCAGCATTTT. The encoded protein is CASRVTGGNQPQHF.

V gene TRBV10-3 combines with J gene TRBJ1-2; 10 nucleotides line up with TRBD1. The CDR3 sequence is 14 residues long. The germline CDR1 and CDR2 sequences are ENHRY and SYGVKD. J was trimmed by 7 bases and V by 4 bases; bases with no gene match: 6. CDR3 amino acids: CAISGRQGAVGYTF. The CDR3 DNA is TGTGCCATCAGTGGCCGACAGGGGGCAGTTGGCTACACCTTC.

Here the CDR3 reads CASSLGQANTGELFF. The DNA of the CDR3 is TGTGCCAGCAGCTTGGGACAGGCGAACACCGGGGAGCTGTTTTTT. The chain couples TRBV11-3 to TRBJ2-2; the match to TRBD1 covers 8 bases. The CDR3 length is 15 residues. Germline values: CDR1 SGHNT, CDR2 YENEEA. V trimming: 3 bases; J trimming: 0 bases; junction bases outside the gene matches: 0.

The chain has TRBV6-5 and TRBJ2-5, with TRBD2 identical over 9 bases. The CDR3 runs to 15 residues. The ends lost 6 bases at V and 5 bases at J; junction bases unmatched: 10. CDR1 and CDR2 from the germline V gene are MNHEY and SVGAGI. The CDR3, as DNA: TGTGCCAGCAGCAGGGCGGGAGGGATGAGGGAGACCCAGTACTTC. Its protein is CASSRAGGMRETQYF.

This clone was counted once. The V gene is TRBV7-2, the J gene TRBJ1-2, with 7 bases identical to TRBD1. Germline assignment: CDR1 SGHTA and CDR2 FQGNSA. V dropped 1 base and J dropped 4; count of bases not matched to a gene: 3. The CDR3 covers 14 residues. The CDR3 bases are TGTGCCAGCAGCTTAGATCAGGGGGTCTATGGCTACACCTTC. The encoded protein is CASSLDQGVYGYTF.

This sequence joins TRBV5-4 and TRBJ1-6; D uncertain. The germline V and J ends were trimmed by 4 bases and 10 bases, with 9 bases remaining between them. The CDR3 is made up of 12 amino acids. The germline V gene encodes CDR1 SGHNT and CDR2 YYREEE (reference sequence). CDR3 nucleotide sequence: TGTGCCAGCAGCCTCGAGATGTCACCCCTCCACTTT. Its translation is CASSLEMSPLHF.

The chain links TRBV21-1 to TRBJ2-5; the table's D call, TRBD1, was not checked against the DNA. TRBV21-1 represents a pseudogene. This CDR3 is 13 amino acids long. CDR3 nucleotide sequence: TGTGCCAGCAGTATGCAGGGGCAAGAGACCCAGTACTTC. Translation gives CASSMQGQETQYF.